The present T cell receptor beta chain was sequenced within a study of shared clonotypes between healthy human individuals. Study-wide points: Investigators expected sequencing depth to affect clonotype sharing among donors.

CDR3 length: 15 residues. Per germline, CDR1 LNHDA and CDR2 SQIVND (reference sequence). The V end was cut by 7 bases, the J end by 0 bases, with 12 bases between. This clone was observed once. What it recognizes is unknown. At a deep level, the assay was run. This table comes from immunoSEQ multiplex PCR, and its TCRdb copy is limited to in-frame clones, with some not included. The data show 2 million to 2.5 million clones, approximately 93% seen once. The rearrangement joins TRBV19 to TRBJ1-4, with D possibly being TRBD1 (5 bases). Specimen: naive CD4+ T cells from PBMCs. Subset: CD45RA+ positively selected. This TCR came from a young man in good health. Some clones in this sample may be carry-over from other donors' samples. The CDR3 sequence is CASTRDRATNEKLFF. The CDR3 DNA follows: TGTGCCAGTACCCGGGACCGTGCAACTAATGAAAAACTGTTTTTT.